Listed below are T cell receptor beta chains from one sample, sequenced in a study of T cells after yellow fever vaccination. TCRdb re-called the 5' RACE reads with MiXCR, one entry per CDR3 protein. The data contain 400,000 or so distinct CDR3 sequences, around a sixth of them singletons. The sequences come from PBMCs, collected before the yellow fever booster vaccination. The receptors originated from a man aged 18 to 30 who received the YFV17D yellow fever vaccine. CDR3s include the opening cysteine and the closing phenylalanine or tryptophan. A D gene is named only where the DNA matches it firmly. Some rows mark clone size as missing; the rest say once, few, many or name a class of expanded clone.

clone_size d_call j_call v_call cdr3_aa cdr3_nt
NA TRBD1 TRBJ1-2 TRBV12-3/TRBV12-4 CASSFRRQGQGKGYTF TGTGCCAGCAGTTTTCGCCGCCAGGGACAGGGAAAAGGCTACACCTTC
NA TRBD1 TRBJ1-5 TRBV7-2 CASSWDRAGQPQHF TGTGCCAGCAGCTGGGACAGGGCGGGTCAGCCCCAGCATTTT
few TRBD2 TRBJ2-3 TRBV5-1 CASSFWETSGGPAGDTQYF TGCGCCAGCAGCTTCTGGGAGACTAGCGGGGGGCCTGCGGGAGATACGCAGTATTTT
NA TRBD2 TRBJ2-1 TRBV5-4 CASPPPGTSGYNEQFF TGTGCCAGTCCGCCCCCAGGGACTAGCGGTTACAATGAGCAGTTCTTC
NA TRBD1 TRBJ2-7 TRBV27 CASSGTGVLGVTYF TGTGCCAGCAGTGGGACAGGAGTACTGGGGGTCACGTACTTC
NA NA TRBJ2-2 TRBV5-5 CASSPLWRGAGELFF TGTGCCAGCAGCCCCCTCTGGAGGGGGGCCGGGGAGCTGTTTTTT
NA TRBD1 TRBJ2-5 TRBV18 CASSPSGQSQETQYF TGTGCCAGCTCACCGTCGGGACAGAGCCAAGAGACCCAGTACTTC
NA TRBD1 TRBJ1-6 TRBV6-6 CASRSPGQASSYNSPLHF TGTGCCAGCAGGTCTCCGGGACAGGCATCCTCCTATAATTCACCCCTCCACTTT
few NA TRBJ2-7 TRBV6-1 CASRGVYEQYF TGTGCCAGCCGTGGAGTCTACGAGCAGTACTTC
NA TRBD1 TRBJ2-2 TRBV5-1 CASSLGTGDTGELFF TGCGCCAGCAGCTTGGGGACAGGGGACACCGGGGAGCTGTTTTTT
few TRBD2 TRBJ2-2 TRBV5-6 CASSIPGLASNTGELFF TGTGCCAGCAGCATCCCGGGACTAGCATCGAACACCGGGGAGCTGTTTTTT
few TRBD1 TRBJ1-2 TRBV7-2 CASSRTGVDGYTF TGTGCCAGCAGCCGGACAGGGGTAGATGGCTACACCTTC
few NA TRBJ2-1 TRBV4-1 CASSWTANNEQFF TGCGCCAGCAGCTGGACAGCCAACAATGAGCAGTTCTTC
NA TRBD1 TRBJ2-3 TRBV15 CATSGDRGSDTQYF TGTGCCACCAGCGGGGACAGGGGGTCGGATACGCAGTATTTT
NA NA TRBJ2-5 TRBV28 CASSIVWTQYF TGTGCCAGCAGTATAGTGTGGACCCAGTACTTC
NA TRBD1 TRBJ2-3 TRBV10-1 CASSEDRAADTQYF TGCGCCAGCAGTGAGGACAGGGCGGCGGATACGCAGTATTTT
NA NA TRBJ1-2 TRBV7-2 CASSFGAATNYGYTF TGTGCCAGCAGCTTCGGGGCCGCGACTAACTATGGCTACACCTTC